This is a list of T cell receptor beta chains from one sample in a study of T-cell memory formation after mild COVID-19. TCRdb itself ran the 5' RACE reads through MiXCR, one entry per CDR3 protein. The sample carries 40,000 to 45,000 distinct CDR3 sequences, 6% to 8% recorded once. Sequenced input: PBMCs or a T cell subset sorted from them (not recorded which). The receptors were sampled from a man aged 18 to 29 who had mild COVID-19 (a few samples of this study predate the infection). Cell type and time point are not known. CDR3s include the opening cysteine and the closing phenylalanine or tryptophan. D genes are given only for firm matches. The size entry is marked missing in some rows and otherwise reads once, few, many or a size class.

clone size	V gene	J gene	D gene	CDR3 DNA	CDR3 protein
NA	TRBV20-1	TRBJ1-4	NA	TGCAGTGCTAGAACGACAGGAGCCCTAGGGAAACTGTTTTTT	CSARTTGALGKLFF
NA	TRBV29-1	TRBJ1-1	NA	TGCAGCGTTGAAGACCTCGGCCAGGCGCGAGCTTTCTTT	CSVEDLGQARAFF
few	TRBV7-9	TRBJ2-7	TRBD1	TGTGCCAGCAGCTCTATAGACAGGGGTTCTGTCTACGAGCAGTACTTC	CASSSIDRGSVYEQYF
NA	TRBV9	TRBJ2-3	TRBD2	TGTGCCAGCAGCGTTGGGACTAGCGGCTTCACAGATACGCAGTATTTT	CASSVGTSGFTDTQYF
many	TRBV7-9	TRBJ2-1	NA	TGTGCCAGCAGCCCCCCGGGCCAGTCCTACAATGAGCAGTTCTTC	CASSPPGQSYNEQFF
few	TRBV5-1	TRBJ1-1	TRBD1	TGCGCCAGCAGCTTGGCCTGGGACAGGGGTGGCGCTGAAGCTTTCTTT	CASSLAWDRGGAEAFF
many	TRBV4-3	TRBJ2-3	NA	TGCGCCAGCAGCCAAGATAATAAGGGAGCCGCCACAGATACGCAGTATTTT	CASSQDNKGAATDTQYF
NA	TRBV20-1	TRBJ2-5	TRBD2	TGCAGTGCGTCCCCGGGACTAGTGGCGCGAGAGACCCAGTACTTC	CSASPGLVARETQYF
few	TRBV5-5	TRBJ1-6	NA	TGTGCCAGCAGCCCGGGACCTACGATGGCCTATAATTCACCCCTCCACTTT	CASSPGPTMAYNSPLHF
medium-sized	TRBV5-1	TRBJ2-2	NA	TGCGCCAGCAGCTTGGGGGTCACGAACACCGGGGAGCTGTTTTTT	CASSLGVTNTGELFF
few	TRBV12-3/TRBV12-4	TRBJ1-5	NA	TGTGCCAGCAGTTTACGCTATAGCAATCAGCCCCAGCATTTT	CASSLRYSNQPQHF
many	TRBV7-6	TRBJ1-3	NA	TGTGCCAGCAGCCAAGTGGGCTTCGACTCTGGAAACACCATATATTTT	CASSQVGFDSGNTIYF
NA	TRBV20-1	TRBJ1-5	NA	TGCAGTACCTCCACTTCGGGGAATCAGCCCCAGCATTTT	CSTSTSGNQPQHF
NA	TRBV6-5	TRBJ1-6	NA	TGTGCCAGCAGACCTGACGTAATCAATTCACCCCTCCACTTT	CASRPDVINSPLHF
many	TRBV12-3/TRBV12-4	TRBJ2-5	NA	TGTGCCAGCACTCGGGACGGCCAAGAGACCCAGTACTTC	CASTRDGQETQYF
many	TRBV5-1	TRBJ2-3	TRBD1	TGCGCCAGCAGCCGGACAGGGATCGGCTCAGATACGCAGTATTTT	CASSRTGIGSDTQYF
many	TRBV4-1	TRBJ1-4	NA	TGCGCCAGCAGCCCTCTCTTAAAGGGGGTATCTAATGAAAAACTGTTTTTT	CASSPLLKGVSNEKLFF
few	TRBV6-2/TRBV6-3	TRBJ2-7	NA	TGTGCCAGCAGTTACAGGGACTACGAGCAGTACTTC	CASSYRDYEQYF
NA	TRBV5-4	TRBJ2-3	NA	TGTGCCAGCAGCTTGTCCCTAGCCACAGATACGCAGTATTTT	CASSLSLATDTQYF
NA	TRBV12-3/TRBV12-4	TRBJ2-1	NA	TGTGCCAGCAGGGGCATGGGGAGCTCCTACAATGAGCAGTTCTTC	CASRGMGSSYNEQFF
many	TRBV5-1	TRBJ2-6	NA	TGCGCCAGCAGCGAGAGGGTATCTGGGGCCAACGTCCTGACTTTC	CASSERVSGANVLTF
few	TRBV6-5	TRBJ2-5	TRBD2	TGTGCCAGCAGCCCAGCGTGGGGGGGGGTAGAGACCCAGTACTTC	CASSPAWGGVETQYF
few	TRBV7-8	TRBJ1-5	NA	TGTGCCAGCAGCTTAACACCCGATCAGCCCCAGCATTTT	CASSLTPDQPQHF
NA	TRBV7-2	TRBJ2-3	NA	TGTGCCAGCAGCTTAGCGGGAACCCACACAGATACGCAGTATTTT	CASSLAGTHTDTQYF
few	TRBV30	TRBJ2-5	NA	TGTGCCTGGAGTGTCGCTGGGGAGACCCAGTACTTC	CAWSVAGETQYF
few	TRBV7-9	TRBJ2-3	TRBD1	TGTGCCAGCAGCCGACAGGGGGCGCAGCCGGATACGCAGTATTTT	CASSRQGAQPDTQYF
NA	TRBV5-1	TRBJ2-1	NA	TGCGCCAGCAGTCAAGGGTGGAACAATGAGCAGTTCTTC	CASSQGWNNEQFF
many	TRBV4-3	TRBJ1-1	NA	TGCGCCAGCAGCCAATACCCAGCCACTGAAGCTTTCTTT	CASSQYPATEAFF